These 28 T cell receptor beta chains originate from one sample sequenced in a study of blood T cell repertoires in COVID-19. The assay was immunoSEQ multiplex PCR, and TCRdb's table has in-frame clones only and misses some. The profile shows tens of thousands of clones, 70% to 90% of them singletons. Sequencing input: peripheral blood. These receptor sequences come from a woman between 45 and 60 years old with COVID-19, enrolled during active disease.

This clone is termed medium-sized (0.01 to 0.1%). The chain is built from TRBV19 and TRBJ2-7; 7 bases fit TRBD1. J was trimmed by 3 bases and V by 6 bases; bases with no gene match: 14. CDR1 is LNHDA, CDR2 SQIVND, per germline (reference sequence). This CDR3 has 16 residues. This CDR3 reads CASSSHTTGIRYEQYF. CDR3 sequence (DNA): TGTGCCAGTAGCTCCCACACGACAGGGATCCGCTACGAGCAGTACTTC.

This rearrangement joins TRBV4-1 to TRBJ2-1, with 10 bases matching TRBD2. Germline V gene lookup returns CDR1 MGHRA and CDR2 YSYEKL. Unmatched junction bases numbered 2, after V lost 1 base and J lost 5 bases. There are 15 residues in the CDR3. This chain's CDR3 is CASSQGTSGDNEQFF. The DNA of the CDR3 is TGCGCCAGCAGCCAAGGGACTAGCGGAGACAATGAGCAGTTCTTC.

The chain joins TRBV6-5 to TRBJ1-2; no firm D call. Germline V lookup: CDR1 MNHEY, CDR2 SVGAGI. Trimming left V 4 bases short and J 7 bases short, with 10 bases between. The length of the CDR3 is 12 residues. The CDR3 here is CASSSSGSGYTF. DNA of the CDR3: TGTGCCAGCAGTTCCAGCGGAAGTGGCTACACCTTC.

The rearrangement links TRBV6-2 or TRBV6-3 to TRBJ1-1; D is unclear. This CDR3 contains 13 residues. Germline V gene sequence: CDR1 MNHEY, CDR2 SVGEGT. V was pared by 3 bases and J by 1 base, with 6 bases between. The CDR3 loop is CASSYHTNTEAFF. The CDR3 DNA reads as TGTGCCAGCAGTTATCACACGAACACTGAAGCTTTCTTT.

V and J are TRBV30 and TRBJ2-7, with 7 bases aligning to TRBD2. After removal of 7 bases from V and 5 bases from J, the junction contained 11 bases not matched to a gene. Germline V gives CDR1 GTSNPN, CDR2 SVGIG (reference sequence). The CDR3 spans 13 residues. CDR3 sequence (DNA): TGTGCCTTTCGAATGAGGGGAGGGGACGAGCAGTACTTC. Protein sequence: CAFRMRGGDEQYF.

The V call is TRBV7-3, the J call TRBJ2-5; D may be TRBD1 (6 bases). Deletions cut 2 bases from V and 5 bases from J, with 21 bases between. Germline V CDR1 and CDR2: SGHTA, FQGTGA. CDR3 length: 17 amino acids. The CDR3 spells CASSLLGAEISGETQYF. As DNA, the CDR3 is TGTGCCAGCAGCTTATTGGGGGCGGAAATCAGTGGGGAGACCCAGTACTTC.

The chain employs TRBV6-5 and TRBJ1-1; D not resolved. The CDR3 has 13 residues. V gave up 6 bases and J gave up 5 bases, with 13 bases separating them. Germline V gene sequence: CDR1 MNHEY, CDR2 SVGAGI. The CDR3 reads CASRSPGKTEAFF. The CDR3 nucleotides read TGTGCCAGCAGGTCTCCGGGGAAAACTGAAGCTTTCTTT.

The chain has TRBV7-2 and TRBJ1-5; 12 bases line up with TRBD1. This CDR3 is 16 amino acids long. Germline V gene data show CDR1 as SGHTA and CDR2 as FQGNSA. The junction had 4 bases not matched to a gene; V was cut back by 1 base and J by 6 bases. The CDR3 spells CASSLVGTGGRQPQHF. For the CDR3, the DNA is TGTGCCAGCAGCTTAGTAGGGACAGGGGGCCGTCAGCCCCAGCATTTT. The complete variable domain, with remaining parts taken from reference TRBV7-2 and TRBJ1-5, reads GAGVSQSPSNKVTEKGKDVELRCDPISGHTALYWYRQSLGQGLEFLIYFQGNSAPDKSGLPSDRFSAERTGGSVSTLTIQRTQQEDSAVYLCASSLVGTGGRQPQHFGDGTRLSIL.

DNA of the CDR3: TGCGCCAGCAGGGCCGGGACCGGGGGGCGAGAGACCCAGTACTTC. This gives the protein CASRAGTGGRETQYF. The J gene is TRBJ2-5, the V gene TRBV5-1, with D possibly matching TRBD2 (7 bases). Germline V CDR1 and CDR2: SGHRS, YFSETQ. The CDR3 contains 15 residues. The germline V and J ends were trimmed by 5 bases and 4 bases, with 18 bases remaining between them.

The chain recombines TRBV29-1 with TRBJ1-1; D unresolved. Germline lookup yields CDR1 SQVTM and CDR2 ANQGSEA. There are 13 residues in the CDR3. V gave up 5 bases and J gave up 0 bases, with 10 bases separating them. The CDR3 is CSVSGLMNTEAFF. CDR3 DNA sequence: TGCAGCGTTTCGGGGTTAATGAACACTGAAGCTTTCTTT. The full variable domain, its missing parts supplied by reference TRBV29-1 and TRBJ1-1, is SAVISQKPSRDICQRGTSLTIQCQVDSQVTMMFWYRQQPGQSLTLIATANQGSEATYESGFVIDKFPISRPNLTFSTLTVSNMSPEDSSIYLCSVSGLMNTEAFFGQGTRLTVV.

This chain uses TRBV5-4 with TRBJ2-7; TRBD1 is a possible D gene (6 bases). The CDR3 is 14 amino acids. The V gene's germline CDR1 is SGHNT and CDR2 YYREEE (reference sequence). Trimming shortened V by 0 bases and J by 2 bases, and 9 bases separated the two germline ends. The DNA for the CDR3 is TGTGCCAGCAGCTTGGACCCAGGGGCCTACGAGCAGTACTTC. This codes for CASSLDPGAYEQYF. The full variable domain, in which reference TRBV5-4 and TRBJ2-7 provide the parts outside the CDR3, is ETGVTQSPTHLIKTRGQQVTLRCSSQSGHNTVSWYQQALGQGPQFIFQYYREEENGRGNFPPRFSGLQFPNYSSELNVNALELDDSALYLCASSLDPGAYEQYFGPGTRLTVT.

V gene TRBV4-1 combines with J gene TRBJ2-5; TRBD2 aligns across 16 bases. There are 18 residues in the CDR3. With V trimmed by 1 base and J by 6 bases, 8 bases remained unmatched. Germline values: CDR1 MGHRA, CDR2 YSYEKL. The CDR3 sequence: CASSQVGTSGRAPQTQYF. In nucleotides, the CDR3 is TGCGCCAGCAGCCAAGTCGGGACTAGCGGGAGGGCCCCCCAGACCCAGTACTTC.

The chain couples TRBV7-2 to TRBJ2-7; 13 bases map to TRBD2. CDR1 and CDR2 (germline): SGHTA, FQGNSA. V trimming: 4 bases; J trimming: 2 bases; junction bases outside the gene matches: 2. The CDR3 loop spans 15 amino acids. The CDR3 spells CASSWGTSGTYEQYF. Here the CDR3 DNA reads TGTGCCAGCAGCTGGGGGACTAGCGGGACCTACGAGCAGTACTTC. Variable domain in full (rest from reference TRBV7-2 and TRBJ2-7): GAGVSQSPSNKVTEKGKDVELRCDPISGHTALYWYRQSLGQGLEFLIYFQGNSAPDKSGLPSDRFSAERTGGSVSTLTIQRTQQEDSAVYLCASSWGTSGTYEQYFGPGTRLTVT.

The chain couples TRBV7-2 to TRBJ1-1; perhaps TRBD1 as D (5 bases). Germline CDR1 reads SGHTA; CDR2 reads FQGNSA. The CDR3 extends over 15 amino acids. V lost 7 bases and J 0 bases, leaving 15 bases between the germline ends. CDR3 DNA sequence: TGTGCCAGCAACTTTCGGGACTTTATGAACACTGAAGCTTTCTTT. It yields the protein CASNFRDFMNTEAFF.

The rearrangement uses TRBV13 and TRBJ2-7; 7 positions agree with TRBD2. This CDR3 spans 13 amino acids. V shed 0 bases, J shed 6 bases, and the junction held 2 bases outside the gene matches. The germline CDR1 and CDR2 sequences are PRHDT and FYEKMQ (reference sequence). In DNA, the CDR3 is TGTGCCAGCAGCTTAGGAGGGAGGGGCGAGCAGTACTTC. Translation gives CASSLGGRGEQYF.

The V and J genes are TRBV6-6 and TRBJ2-5; D might be TRBD2 (5 bases). Trimming removed 2 bases at V and 4 bases at J, with 17 bases between. This CDR3 is 16 amino acids long. CDR1 and CDR2 from the germline V gene are MNHNY and SVGAGI (reference sequence). The CDR3, as DNA: TGTGCCAGCAGTTACGGCGAGGAGGACCCGCCAGAGACCCAGTACTTC. It encodes CASSYGEEDPPETQYF.

This clone was seen a few times. The rearrangement joins TRBV3-1 (or the pseudogene TRBV3-2) to TRBJ1-4; D is ambiguous. The V end was cut by 6 bases, the J end by 8 bases, with 7 bases between. Germline V gene lookup returns CDR1 LGHDT and CDR2 YNNKEL (reference sequence). The CDR3 length is 11 residues. The CDR3 reads CASRRGEKLFF. CDR3 bases: TGTGCCAGCAGACGCGGAGAAAAACTGTTTTTT.

The rearrangement links TRBV4-1 to TRBJ2-3; D gene ambiguous. This CDR3 region has 14 residues. V was trimmed by 4 bases and J by 5 bases, leaving 13 bases between them. Germline V gene data show CDR1 as MGHRA and CDR2 as YSYEKL. The CDR3 spells CASSRTAPVDTQYF. The CDR3 DNA sequence: TGCGCCAGCAGCCGTACTGCCCCTGTAGATACGCAGTATTTT.

The J gene is TRBJ2-3, the V gene TRBV6-5, with 8 bases lining up with TRBD2. This CDR3 comprises 14 residues. The germline V gene has CDR1 MNHEY and CDR2 SVGAGI. Losses at the gene ends were 4 bases for V and 6 bases for J; bases not matched to a gene: 6. The CDR3 DNA reads TGTGCCAGCAGTTCGGGACTAGGGAGTGATACGCAGTATTTT. Translating it yields CASSSGLGSDTQYF.

The chain recombines TRBV2 with TRBJ1-6, with D possibly matching TRBD1 (5 bases). V dropped 3 bases and J dropped 7 bases, with 13 bases sitting between them. The V gene's germline CDR1 is SNHLY and CDR2 FYNNEI. The CDR3 is made up of 15 amino acids. CDR3 loop: CASSDRPGGNSPLHF. The CDR3 DNA reads TGTGCCAGCAGTGACAGGCCGGGGGGGAATTCACCCCTCCACTTT. The whole variable domain, remainder taken from reference TRBV2 and TRBJ1-6, is EPEVTQTPSHQVTQMGQEVILRCVPISNHLYFYWYRQILGQKVEFLVSFYNNEISEKSEIFDDQFSVERPDGSNFTLKIRSTKLEDSAMYFCASSDRPGGNSPLHFGNGTRLTVT.

The chain carries TRBV24-1 and TRBJ2-6, with TRBD1 as a possible D gene (6 bases). Germline assignment: CDR1 KGHDR and CDR2 SFDVKD. CDR3 size: 15 residues. Deletions cut 3 bases from V and 3 bases from J, with 8 bases between. The CDR3: CATSDTGIGANVLTF. CDR3 sequence (DNA): TGTGCCACCAGTGATACAGGGATTGGGGCCAACGTCCTGACTTTC.

The chain carries TRBV9 and TRBJ2-2; 11 bases fit TRBD2. Per germline, CDR1 SGDLS and CDR2 YYNGEE. The CDR3 is 15 residues long. V dropped 4 bases and J dropped 10; count of bases not matched to a gene: 9. CDR3 nucleotides: TGTGCCAGCAGCCCCCCCGGGACTAGCGGCGTGGAGCTGTTTTTT. Amino acid sequence: CASSPPGTSGVELFF. Filled out from reference TRBV9 and TRBJ2-2, the complete variable domain reads DSGVTQTPKHLITATGQRVTLRCSPRSGDLSVYWYQQSLDQGLQFLIQYYNGEERAKGNILERFSAQQFPDLHSELNLSSLELGDSALYFCASSPPGTSGVELFFGEGSRLTVL.

V is TRBV28 and J is TRBJ1-2; a possible D gene is TRBD1 (5 bases). V lost 5 bases, J lost 12 bases, and 16 bases lay in between. This CDR3 comprises 12 residues. Germline loops: CDR1 MDHEN, CDR2 SYDVKM. CDR3 amino acids: CASSPPLGGDTF. As DNA, the CDR3 is TGTGCCAGCAGTCCTCCGCTCGGGGGGGACACCTTC.

This chain links TRBV13 with TRBJ2-3; 9 bases fit TRBD1. CDR3 length: 16 amino acids. The germline gives CDR1 PRHDT, CDR2 FYEKMQ (reference sequence). V trimming: 6 bases; J trimming: 2 bases; junction bases outside the gene matches: 9. DNA for the CDR3: TGTGCCAGCAGGCGAGTACAGGGGGCGTCCACAGATACGCAGTATTTT. It codes for CASRRVQGASTDTQYF.

The chain's CDR3 is CASSQTKPVADTQYF. The CDR3 DNA sequence: TGTGCCAGCAGCCAAACCAAACCGGTCGCAGATACGCAGTATTTT. The V call is TRBV11-2, the J call TRBJ2-3; the D is unclear. The ends were cut back, 5 bases at V and 4 bases at J, with 16 bases in the middle. This CDR3 is built from 15 residues. Looked up from germline, CDR1 is SGHAT and CDR2 is FQNNGV.

The chain links TRBV9 to TRBJ2-7; D call uncertain. This CDR3 comprises 15 residues. V shed 0 bases and J shed 3 bases, with 13 bases lying between them. The germline V gene encodes CDR1 SGDLS and CDR2 YYNGEE. The CDR3 spells CASSVGHQALYEQYF. CDR3 in DNA: TGTGCCAGCAGCGTAGGCCATCAAGCCCTCTACGAGCAGTACTTC.

The chain joins TRBV3-1 (or the pseudogene TRBV3-2) to TRBJ2-7; D might be TRBD2 (5 bases). The CDR3 contains 13 residues. Germline V gives CDR1 LGHDT, CDR2 YNNKEL (reference sequence). Trimming shortened V by 5 bases and J by 4 bases, and 12 bases separated the two germline ends. The CDR3 sequence: CASSTGTLYEQYF. The CDR3 region has the DNA TGTGCCAGCAGCACGGGAACTCTATACGAGCAGTACTTC.

This clone was recorded a few times. The chain uses TRBV19 and TRBJ1-5; no definite D call. The V and J ends lost 7 bases and 1 base respectively, with 11 bases between them. The length of the CDR3 is 14 residues. Germline V gene sequence: CDR1 LNHDA, CDR2 SQIVND (reference sequence). DNA for the CDR3: TGTGCCAGTACCCGGGAGTGGAGCAATCAGCCCCAGCATTTT. Amino acids: CASTREWSNQPQHF.